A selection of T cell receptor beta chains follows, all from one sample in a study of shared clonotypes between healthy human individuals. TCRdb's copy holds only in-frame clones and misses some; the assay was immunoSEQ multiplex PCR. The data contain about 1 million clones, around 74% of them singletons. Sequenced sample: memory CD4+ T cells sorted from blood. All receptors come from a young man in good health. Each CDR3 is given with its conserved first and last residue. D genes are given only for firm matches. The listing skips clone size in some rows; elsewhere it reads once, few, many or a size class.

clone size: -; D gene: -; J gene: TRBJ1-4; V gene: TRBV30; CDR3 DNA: TGTGCCTGGGACAGCCGCTATAATGAAAAACTGTTTTTT; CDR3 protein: CAWDSRYNEKLFF
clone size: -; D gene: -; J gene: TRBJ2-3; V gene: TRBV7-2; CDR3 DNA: TGTGCCAGCAGCTTACAGGGGGGGACAGATACGCAGTATTTT; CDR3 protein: CASSLQGGTDTQYF
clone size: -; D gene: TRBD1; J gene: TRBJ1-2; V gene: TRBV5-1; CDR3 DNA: TGCGCCAGCAGCGGACAGGGCGCCGGCTCCGGGAACTATGGCTACACCTTC; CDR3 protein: CASSGQGAGSGNYGYTF
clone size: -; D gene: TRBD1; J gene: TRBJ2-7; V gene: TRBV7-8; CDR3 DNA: TGTGCCAGCAGCGGATCCGGGACAGGGGGCGGAAAGTTGTACTTC; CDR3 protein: CASSGSGTGGGKLYF
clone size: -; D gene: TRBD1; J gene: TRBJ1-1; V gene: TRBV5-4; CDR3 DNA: TGTGCCAGCAGCTACTCAGGGGGCTCGAACACTGAAGCTTTCTTT; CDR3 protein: CASSYSGGSNTEAFF
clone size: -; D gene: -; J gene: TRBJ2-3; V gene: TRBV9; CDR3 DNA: TGTGCCAGCAGCGTTTCGGTAGGGGACACAGATACGCAGTATTTT; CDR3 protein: CASSVSVGDTDTQYF
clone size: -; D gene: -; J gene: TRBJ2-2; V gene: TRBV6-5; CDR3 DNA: TGTGCCAGCAGGGTTTCGACAGGGGAGCTGTTTTTT; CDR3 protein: CASRVSTGELFF
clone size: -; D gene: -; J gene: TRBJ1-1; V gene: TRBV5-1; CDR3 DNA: TGCGCCAGCAGCTTGGAACAGGGGAACACTGAAGCTTTCTTT; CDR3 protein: CASSLEQGNTEAFF
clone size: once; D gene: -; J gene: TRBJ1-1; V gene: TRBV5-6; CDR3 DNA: TGTGCCAGCAGCTTGGCGGGGGCTGAGGAGATGAACACTGAAGCTTTCTTT; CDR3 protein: CASSLAGAEEMNTEAFF
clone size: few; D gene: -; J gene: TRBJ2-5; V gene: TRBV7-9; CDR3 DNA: TGTGCCAGCAGCTTATCAGGGCAGCAAGAGACCCAGTACTTC; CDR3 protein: CASSLSGQQETQYF
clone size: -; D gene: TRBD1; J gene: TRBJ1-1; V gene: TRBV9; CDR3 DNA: TGTGCCAGCAGCGACCGACAGGGCTCCATAACTGAAGCTTTCTTT; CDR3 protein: CASSDRQGSITEAFF
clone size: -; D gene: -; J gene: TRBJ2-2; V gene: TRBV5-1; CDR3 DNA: TGCGCCAGCAGCTCGAACAGGGTTAGCACCGGGGAGCTGTTTTTT; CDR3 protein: CASSSNRVSTGELFF
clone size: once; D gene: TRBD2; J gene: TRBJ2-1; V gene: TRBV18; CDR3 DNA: TGTGCCAGCTCACCCCAGCCCGGGACTAGCGGGAGATTTGAGCAGTTCTTC; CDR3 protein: CASSPQPGTSGRFEQFF
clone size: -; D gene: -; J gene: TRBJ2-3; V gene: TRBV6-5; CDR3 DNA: TGTGCCAGCAGTGAGAGTGGGGATACGCAGTATTTT; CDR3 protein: CASSESGDTQYF
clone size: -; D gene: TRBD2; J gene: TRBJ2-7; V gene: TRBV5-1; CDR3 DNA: TGCGCCAGCAGTGAGACTAGCGGGGTCTCCTACGAGCAGTACTTC; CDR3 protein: CASSETSGVSYEQYF
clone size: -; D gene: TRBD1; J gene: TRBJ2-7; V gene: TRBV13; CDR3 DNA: TGTGCCAGCAGCTTAAGACAGGGGGCGTTTGAGCAGTACTTC; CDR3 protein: CASSLRQGAFEQYF
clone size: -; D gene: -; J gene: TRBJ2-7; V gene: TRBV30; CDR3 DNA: TGTGCCTGGAGCCGTGAGTACGAGCAGTACTTC; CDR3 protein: CAWSREYEQYF
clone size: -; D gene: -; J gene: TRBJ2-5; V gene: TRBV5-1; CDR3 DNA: TGCGCCAGCACTGTCTACGGGAGTGCTGGAGAGACCCAGTACTTC; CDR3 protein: CASTVYGSAGETQYF
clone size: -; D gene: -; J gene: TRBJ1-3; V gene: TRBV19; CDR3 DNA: TGTGCCAGTACCCCTGACAGTTCTGGAAACACCATATATTTT; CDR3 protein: CASTPDSSGNTIYF
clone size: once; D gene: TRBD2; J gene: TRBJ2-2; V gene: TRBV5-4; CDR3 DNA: TGTGCCAGCAGCCGGGAGGGACGAATGACCGGGGAGCTGTTTTTT; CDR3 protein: CASSREGRMTGELFF
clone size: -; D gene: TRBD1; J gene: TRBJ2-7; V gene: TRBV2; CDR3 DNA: TGTGCCAGCAGTACCGGGACAGGTTACGAGCAGTACTTC; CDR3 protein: CASSTGTGYEQYF
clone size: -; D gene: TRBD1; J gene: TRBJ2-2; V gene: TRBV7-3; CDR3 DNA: TGTGCCAGCAGCCCAGGGACAGGGGGCAATTCCGGGGAGCTGTTTTTT; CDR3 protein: CASSPGTGGNSGELFF
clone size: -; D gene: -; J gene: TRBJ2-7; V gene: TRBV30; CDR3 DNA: TGTGCCTGGAGTGTACTCCATCTTTCCGAGCAGTACTTC; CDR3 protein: CAWSVLHLSEQYF
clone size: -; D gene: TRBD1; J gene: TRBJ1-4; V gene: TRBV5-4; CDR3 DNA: TGTGCCAGCAGCTTGGAGGGACAGCGTAATGAAAAACTGTTTTTT; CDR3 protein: CASSLEGQRNEKLFF
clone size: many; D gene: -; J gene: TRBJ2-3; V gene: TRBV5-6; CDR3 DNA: TGTGCCAGCAGCTTGGCAAGCACAGATACGCAGTATTTT; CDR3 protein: CASSLASTDTQYF
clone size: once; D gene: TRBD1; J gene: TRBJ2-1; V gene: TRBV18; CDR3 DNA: TGTGCCAGCTCACCGGCAGGGGGAAGCTCCTACAATGAGCAGTTCTTC; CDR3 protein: CASSPAGGSSYNEQFF
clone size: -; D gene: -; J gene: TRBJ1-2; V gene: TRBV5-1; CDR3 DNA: TGCGCCAGCAGCTTGGATCCGGAGGGACGGCAATATGGCTACACCTTC; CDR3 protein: CASSLDPEGRQYGYTF
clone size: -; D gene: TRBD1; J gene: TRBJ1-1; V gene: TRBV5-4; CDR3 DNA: TGTGCCAGCAGCTCGCGGAGGGTACAGGGGTCGAGTGAAGCTTTCTTT; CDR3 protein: CASSSRRVQGSSEAFF
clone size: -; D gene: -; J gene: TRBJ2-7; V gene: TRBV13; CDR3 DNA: TGTGCCAGCCCGCTTTGGTGGGGAAAGTACGAGCAGTACTTC; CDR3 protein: CASPLWWGKYEQYF
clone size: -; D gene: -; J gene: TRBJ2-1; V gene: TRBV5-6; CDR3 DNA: TGTGCCAGCAGGTGGGGGATTGGGTCCTACAATGAGCAGTTCTTC; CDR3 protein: CASRWGIGSYNEQFF
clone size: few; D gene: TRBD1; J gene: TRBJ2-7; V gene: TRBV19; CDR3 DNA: TGTGCCAGTAGTATCACAGGGGACCGGGGCGAGCAGTACTTC; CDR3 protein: CASSITGDRGEQYF
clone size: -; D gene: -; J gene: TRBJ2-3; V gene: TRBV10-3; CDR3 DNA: TGTGCCATCAGTGTTCAGGGAGCAGATACGCAGTATTTT; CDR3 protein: CAISVQGADTQYF
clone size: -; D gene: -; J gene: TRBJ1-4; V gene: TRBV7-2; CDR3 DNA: TGTGCCAGCAGCCTAAGGGGGGGAAAACTGTTTTTT; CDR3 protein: CASSLRGGKLFF
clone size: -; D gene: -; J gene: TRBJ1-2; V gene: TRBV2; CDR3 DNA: TGTGCCAGCAGTGTTAGGGGAGGCTACACCTTC; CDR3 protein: CASSVRGGYTF
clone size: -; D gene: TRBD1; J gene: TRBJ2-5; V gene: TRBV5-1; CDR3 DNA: TGCGCCAGCAGACTCAGGGGGGAGACCCAGTACTTC; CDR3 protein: CASRLRGETQYF
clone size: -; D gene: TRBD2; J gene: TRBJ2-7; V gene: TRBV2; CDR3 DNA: TGTGCCAGCAGTGACCTAGGACTAGCGGGGACCAACTACGAGCAGTACTTC; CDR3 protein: CASSDLGLAGTNYEQYF
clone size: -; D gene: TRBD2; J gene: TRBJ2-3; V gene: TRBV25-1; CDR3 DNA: TGTGCCAGCACACGAAGCGGGGCGTCCACAGATACGCAGTATTTT; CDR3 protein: CASTRSGASTDTQYF
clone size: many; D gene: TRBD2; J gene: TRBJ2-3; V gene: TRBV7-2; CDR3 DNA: TGTGCCAGCAGCTTACAGGCTAGCGGGAGCACAGATACGCAGTATTTT; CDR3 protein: CASSLQASGSTDTQYF
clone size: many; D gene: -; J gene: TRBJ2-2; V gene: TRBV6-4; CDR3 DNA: TGTGCCAGCAGTGCCGGCAGGGGCCGGAATTACACCGGGGAGCTGTTTTTT; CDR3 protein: CASSAGRGRNYTGELFF